Sequencing of this TCR beta chain was carried out in a study of blood T cell repertoires in COVID-19. Per germline, CDR1 LGHNA and CDR2 YNFKEQ. Trimming removed 4 bases from V and 6 bases from J; junction bases left unmatched: 11. CDR3 length: 15 amino acids. Before they entered the study, exposed participants had met a COVID-19 case within 2 weeks. Libraries were prepared by immunoSEQ multiplex PCR; TCRdb keeps only in-frame clonotypes and omits some of them. Altogether 320,000 or so clones are present, about 85% being singletons, with the ten largest covering 1.5% to 2%. The genes are TRBV4-2 and TRBJ2-7; 8 bases fit TRBD2. What was sequenced was PBMCs or T cells enriched from blood (not recorded which). The TCR comes from a woman under 40 who had been exposed to COVID-19. The CDR3: CASSRDNAGGSEQYF. CDR3 sequence (DNA): TGTGCCAGCAGCCGTGATAACGCGGGGGGTAGCGAGCAGTACTTC.